The table lists the clone carrying this T cell receptor beta chain with many counts. Sequencing ends 3 residues short of the CDR3 end; the germline J gene provides the rest. This specimen comes from a study of T cell clonality in common variable immunodeficiency. Sequencing was performed with immunoSEQ multiplex PCR; in TCRdb, only in-frame clones are kept and a portion is missing. The profile covers about 64,000 clones, none occurring a single time. Germline V gene lookup returns CDR1 SGHVS and CDR2 FQNEAQ. Trimming left V 0 bases short and J 5 bases short, with 10 bases between. The CDR3 length is 14 residues.

This rearrangement joins TRBV7-8 to TRBJ1-2; possible D gene TRBD1, 5 bases. The sequence came from a person aged 18 to 69 in good health. Sequenced input: peripheral blood mononuclear cells. The CDR3: CASSLAHRKYGYTF. The sequenced CDR3 bases are TGTGCCAGCAGCTTAGCGCACAGGAAATATGGC.